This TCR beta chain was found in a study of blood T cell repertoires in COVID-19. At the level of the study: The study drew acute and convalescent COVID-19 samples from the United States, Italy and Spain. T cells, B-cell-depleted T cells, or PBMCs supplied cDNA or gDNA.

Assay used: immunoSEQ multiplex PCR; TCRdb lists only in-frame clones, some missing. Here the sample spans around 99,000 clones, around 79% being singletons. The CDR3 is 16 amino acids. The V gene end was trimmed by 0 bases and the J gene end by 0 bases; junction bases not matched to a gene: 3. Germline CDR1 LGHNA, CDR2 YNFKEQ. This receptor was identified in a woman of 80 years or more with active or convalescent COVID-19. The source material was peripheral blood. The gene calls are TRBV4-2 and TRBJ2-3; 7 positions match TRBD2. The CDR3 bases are TGTGCCAGCAGCCAAGAGGGTAGCGGGAGCACAGATACGCAGTATTTT. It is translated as CASSQEGSGSTDTQYF.